Only a few counts were recorded for the clone carrying this TCR beta chain. Its antigen is unknown. A second PCR, run for roughly 7 to 12 cycles, used a sample-barcoded 5' primer plus a J-beta primer mix. Sequencing recovered at least 3 million CDR3-containing paired-end reads from each sample. TCRdb re-called the 5' RACE reads with MiXCR, one entry per CDR3 protein. The sample records some 1.5 million distinct CDR3 sequences, less than 45% being singletons. CDR3 length: 14 amino acids. Germline CDR1 and CDR2: LGHDT and YNNKEL (reference sequence). The V gene lost 1 base and the J gene lost 2 bases, with 7 bases spanning the gap. This record belongs to a study of blood T cells in healthy people across ages. Whole-study results and caveats: The long-lived group displayed more naive CD4+ cells, plus higher diversity, than the aged donors did.

Sequenced sample: blood. The V call is TRBV3-1, the J call TRBJ2-3, with D uncertain. This TCR came from a woman between 18 and 30 years old in good health. The CDR3 DNA follows: TGTGCCAGCAGCCAAGGACTCCTCACAGATACGCAGTATTTT. Its protein is CASSQGLLTDTQYF.